The T cell receptor beta chain described here comes from a study of blood T cell repertoires in COVID-19. Whole-study context: The cDNA or gDNA used as material had been derived from T cells, B-cell-depleted T cells, or PBMCs.

The CDR3 spans 15 residues. Per the germline V gene, CDR1 is SNHLY and CDR2 is FYNNEI. V gave up 1 base and J gave up 5 bases; unmatched junction bases: 3. Only in-frame clones appear in the TCRdb table, and some are missing; sequencing was by immunoSEQ multiplex PCR. The profile covers 200,000 to 250,000 clones, with 82% appearing a single time and approximately 3.6% taken by the ten largest. The chain couples TRBV2 to TRBJ2-7; TRBD2 aligns across 12 bases. The sample consisted of PBMCs or T cells enriched from blood (not recorded which). The receptor was isolated from a woman aged 55 to 70 who had recovered from COVID-19. CDR3 coding DNA: TGTGCCAGCAGTGAAGGGACTAGCGGGATCCACGAGCAGTACTTC. Amino acid sequence: CASSEGTSGIHEQYF.